This T cell receptor beta chain was documented in a study of blood T cell repertoires in COVID-19. The overall study: Researchers got acute and convalescent COVID-19 samples from the United States, Italy and Spain.

Authors' methods: Reference gene primer amplification gave nucleated cell count estimates. Data came from immunoSEQ multiplex PCR; TCRdb stores just in-frame clones and leaves some out. Clonal size and the V and J genes are those of that table, whereas D and trimming came from the DNA. The repertoire holds 330,000 or so clones, with roughly 86% as singletons. This CDR3 is 16 amino acids long. CDR1 is MNHNS, CDR2 SASEGT, per germline. J was trimmed by 5 bases and V by 0 bases; bases with no gene match: 7. There are a few counts of this clone. Enrolled through a virtual design, the participants were between roughly 18 and 90 years of age and came from 24 US areas. Participants had their cohort set by participant-reported clinical history.

The V and J genes are TRBV6-1 and TRBJ2-5; 9 bases are a match to TRBD1. Sequenced input: PBMCs or T cells enriched from blood (not recorded which). The TCR comes from a man aged 35-49 years in a cohort exposed to, infected with or recovered from COVID-19 (not recorded which). CDR3 sequence (DNA): TGTGCCAGCAGTGAAGCCACCGGGACAGGGTTTGAGACCCAGTACTTC. Its protein is CASSEATGTGFETQYF.